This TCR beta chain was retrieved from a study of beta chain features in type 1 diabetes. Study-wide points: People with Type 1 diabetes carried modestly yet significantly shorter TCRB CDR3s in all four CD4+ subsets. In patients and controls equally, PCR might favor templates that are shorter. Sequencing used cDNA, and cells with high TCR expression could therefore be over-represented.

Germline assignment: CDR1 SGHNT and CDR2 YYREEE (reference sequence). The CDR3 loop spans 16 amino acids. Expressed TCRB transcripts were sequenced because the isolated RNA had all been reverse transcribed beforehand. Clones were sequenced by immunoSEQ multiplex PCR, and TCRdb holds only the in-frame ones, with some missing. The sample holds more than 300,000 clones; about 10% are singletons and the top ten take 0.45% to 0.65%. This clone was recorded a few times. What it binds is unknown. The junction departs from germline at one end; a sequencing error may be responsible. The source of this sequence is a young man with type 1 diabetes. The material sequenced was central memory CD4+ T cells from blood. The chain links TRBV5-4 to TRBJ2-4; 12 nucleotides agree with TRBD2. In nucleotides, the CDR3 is TGCGCCAGCAGCCAGGACGTCGGGACTAGCGGGAACATTCAGTACTTC. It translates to CASSQDVGTSGNIQYF.